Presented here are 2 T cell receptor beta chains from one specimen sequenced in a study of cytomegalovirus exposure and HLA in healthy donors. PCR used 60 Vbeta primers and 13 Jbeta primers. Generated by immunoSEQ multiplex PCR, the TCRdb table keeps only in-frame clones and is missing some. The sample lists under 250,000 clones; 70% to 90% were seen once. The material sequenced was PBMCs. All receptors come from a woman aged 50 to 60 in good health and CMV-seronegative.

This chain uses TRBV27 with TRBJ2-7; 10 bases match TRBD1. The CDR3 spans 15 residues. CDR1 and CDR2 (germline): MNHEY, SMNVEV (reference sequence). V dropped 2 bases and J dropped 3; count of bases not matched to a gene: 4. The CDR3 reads CASSLRWDRGYEQYF. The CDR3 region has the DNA TGTGCCAGCAGTTTAAGATGGGACAGGGGCTACGAGCAGTACTTC.

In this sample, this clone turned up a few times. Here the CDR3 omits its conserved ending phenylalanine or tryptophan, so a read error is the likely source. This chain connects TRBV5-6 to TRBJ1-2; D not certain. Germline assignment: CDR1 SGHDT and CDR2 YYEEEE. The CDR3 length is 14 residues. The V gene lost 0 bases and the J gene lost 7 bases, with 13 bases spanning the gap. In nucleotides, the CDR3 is TGTGCCAGCAGCTTGGCCCGGGGAGTGGTTGGCTACACCATC. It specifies CASSLARGVVGYTI.